These 18 T cell receptor beta chains were all obtained from the same sample, sequenced in a study of blood T cell repertoires in COVID-19. Libraries were prepared by immunoSEQ multiplex PCR; TCRdb keeps only in-frame clonotypes and omits some of them. The table includes 350,000 or so clones, around 83% detected once. Specimen: peripheral blood. The origin of the receptors is a man aged 30-40 years with active or convalescent COVID-19.

This clone has just one count. Here the CDR3 DNA reads TGCAGCGTTGAATACCCGGCTAGCGGGGACCAAGAGACCCAGTACTTC. Amino acid sequence: CSVEYPASGDQETQYF. The chain has TRBV29-1 and TRBJ2-5; TRBD2 matches at 9 bases. Germline CDR1 is SQVTM and CDR2 is ANQGSEA. The CDR3 is made up of 16 amino acids. Unmatched junction bases numbered 7, after V lost 2 bases and J lost 0 bases.

The J gene is TRBJ1-2, the V gene TRBV11-2; weak D call: TRBD1 (5 bases). Germline CDR1 SGHAT, CDR2 FQNNGV. V shed 6 bases and J shed 7 bases, with 18 bases lying between them. The CDR3 length is 14 residues. The CDR3 DNA reads as TGTGCCAGCAGGCTCTCCGGGGGTCCCTCTGGCTACACCTTC. This translates into CASRLSGGPSGYTF.

V gene TRBV10-3 combines with J gene TRBJ2-7; 7 bases are a match to TRBD1. Germline trimming cut 10 bases from V and 3 bases from J; bases unmatched to any gene: 9. This CDR3 has 13 amino acids. Germline CDR1 reads ENHRY; CDR2 reads SYGVKD. CDR3 sequence: CATSPGGIYEQYF. CDR3 sequence (DNA): TGTGCCACCTCCCCAGGGGGTATCTACGAGCAGTACTTC.

The chain links TRBV27 to TRBJ1-1; D remains unclear. Per germline, CDR1 MNHEY and CDR2 SMNVEV (reference sequence). Trimming took off 4 bases at V and 0 bases at J, with 6 bases between the two ends. There are 13 residues in the CDR3. CDR3 loop: CASSSLMNTEAFF. CDR3 in DNA: TGTGCCAGCAGTTCCTTAATGAACACTGAAGCTTTCTTT.

This sequence joins TRBV9 and TRBJ2-7; unclear D gene. Trimming removed 4 bases from V and 5 bases from J, with 16 bases in between. From germline, CDR1 is SGDLS and CDR2 YYNGEE. The CDR3 loop spans 14 amino acids. The CDR3 loop is CASSPPGSIHEQYF. The DNA of the CDR3 is TGTGCCAGCAGCCCTCCGGGTAGCATCCACGAGCAGTACTTC.

V is TRBV9 and J is TRBJ1-3; no clear D gene. The V end lost 0 bases, the J end lost 0 bases, and 7 bases lay between the germline ends. The CDR3 is 15 residues long. Germline V gene sequence: CDR1 SGDLS, CDR2 YYNGEE. The CDR3 loop is CASSVGLDSGNTIYF. The DNA of the CDR3 is TGTGCCAGCAGCGTAGGACTCGACTCTGGAAACACCATATATTTT.

V is TRBV27 and J is TRBJ1-5; D call uncertain. This CDR3 is 12 amino acids long. Germline V gene lookup returns CDR1 MNHEY and CDR2 SMNVEV (reference sequence). The V gene lost 6 bases and the J gene lost 6 bases, with 9 bases spanning the gap. This CDR3 reads CASRSSGQPQHF. CDR3 DNA sequence: TGTGCCAGCAGATCGTCCGGTCAGCCCCAGCATTTT.

The rearrangement links TRBV14 to TRBJ1-1; 7 bases agree with TRBD1. V dropped 4 bases and J dropped 1; count of bases not matched to a gene: 6. The CDR3 consists of 15 residues. CDR1 and CDR2 from the germline V gene are SGHDN and FVKESK. CDR3 nucleotide sequence: TGTGCCAGCAGCCCACACAGGGGCGGGAACACTGAAGCTTTCTTT. This translates into CASSPHRGGNTEAFF.

The V call is TRBV24-1, the J call TRBJ2-3; maybe TRBD1 (6 bases). The germline gives CDR1 KGHDR, CDR2 SFDVKD. V dropped 7 bases and J dropped 3 bases, with 13 bases sitting between them. This CDR3 spans 14 amino acids. This CDR3 is CATRGGVVTDTQYF. DNA of the CDR3: TGTGCCACCAGAGGGGGTGTTGTAACAGATACGCAGTATTTT.

The chain employs TRBV12-3 or TRBV12-4 and TRBJ1-2; 8 bases are shared with TRBD1. The CDR3 consists of 13 residues. Trimming at V came to 5 bases and at J to 8 bases, leaving 7 bases not matched to a gene. CDR3 nucleotide sequence: TGTGCCAGCAGTCGTTACAGGGGGGAGGGCTACACCTTC. Translating it yields CASSRYRGEGYTF.

This chain connects TRBV28 to TRBJ1-5; unclear D gene. V was pared by 2 bases and J by 9 bases, with 8 bases between. Germline CDR1 is MDHEN and CDR2 is SYDVKM. The CDR3 spans 12 residues. The CDR3 sequence is CASSLRHLPQHF. In DNA, the CDR3 is TGTGCCAGCAGTTTAAGACACCTGCCCCAGCATTTT.

This clone occurred a few times. The V call is TRBV30, the J call TRBJ1-1; TRBD1 might be the D (5 bases). Germline assignment: CDR1 GTSNPN and CDR2 SVGIG (reference sequence). Deletions cut 5 bases from V and 8 bases from J, with 12 bases between. This CDR3 comprises 11 residues. The CDR3 protein is CAWRYPGEAFF. CDR3 DNA sequence: TGTGCCTGGCGTTACCCAGGGGAAGCTTTCTTT. Supplemented by reference TRBV30 and TRBJ1-1, the full variable domain reads SQTIHQWPATLVQPVGSPLSLECTVEGTSNPNLYWYRQAAGRGLQLLFYSVGIGQISSEVPQNLSASRPQDRQFILSSKKLLLSDSGFYLCAWRYPGEAFFGQGTRLTVV.

CDR3: CASSPRGLAGDTQYF. The CDR3 coding sequence is TGTGCCAGCAGCCCTAGGGGACTAGCGGGAGATACGCAGTATTTT. The V gene is TRBV9, the J gene TRBJ2-3, with 12 positions matching TRBD2. The CDR3 totals 15 residues. Germline loops: CDR1 SGDLS, CDR2 YYNGEE. The V segment lost 4 bases and the J segment 5 bases; nucleotides outside the gene matches: 5.

The chain recombines TRBV19 with TRBJ1-2; tentatively, D is TRBD1 (6 bases). The CDR3 sequence is 12 residues long. Germline V lookup: CDR1 LNHDA, CDR2 SQIVND (reference sequence). V dropped 6 bases and J dropped 4 bases, with 9 bases sitting between them. CDR3 protein: CASRQGSYGYTF. DNA for the CDR3: TGTGCCAGTAGACAGGGCAGCTATGGCTACACCTTC. Full variable domain (outside the CDR3, taken from reference TRBV19 and TRBJ1-2): DGGITQSPKYLFRKEGQNVTLSCEQNLNHDAMYWYRQDPGQGLRLIYYSQIVNDFQKGDIAEGYSVSREKKESFPLTVTSAQKNPTAFYLCASRQGSYGYTFGSGTRLTVV.

The V and J genes are TRBV11-3 and TRBJ1-5, with a weak D call TRBD1 (5 bases). The V gene's germline CDR1 is SGHNT and CDR2 YENEEA. Trimming took 6 bases from V and 3 from J, leaving 9 bases between them. This CDR3 has 13 residues. CDR3 amino acids: CASSSGVNQPQHF. The CDR3 coding sequence is TGTGCCAGCAGTTCGGGGGTCAATCAGCCCCAGCATTTT.

The V and J genes are TRBV18 and TRBJ2-5, with D tentatively TRBD2 (5 bases). Germline V gives CDR1 KGHSH, CDR2 LQKENI. Between the trimmed V and J ends, which lost 6 bases and 5 bases, there was a span of 16 bases. The CDR3 extends over 14 amino acids. CDR3 nucleotides: TGTGCCAGCTCGCCGCCGTTCGGCGGGGAGACCCAGTACTTC. It codes for CASSPPFGGETQYF.

The chain is built from TRBV21-1 and TRBJ2-1; TRBD2, as called in the table, went unchecked against the DNA. TRBV21-1 is flagged as a pseudogene. The CDR3 runs 17 residues. The CDR3, as DNA: TGTGCCAGCAGCTTACGGACTAGCGGGGAGCTCTACAATGAGCAGTTCTTC. This translates into CASSLRTSGELYNEQFF.

CDR3 residues: CASSLGLDEKLFF. CDR3 bases: TGTGCCAGCAGTTTAGGGCTGGATGAAAAACTGTTTTTT. The chain has TRBV28 and TRBJ1-4; D gene ambiguous. V lost 2 bases, J lost 6 bases, and 7 bases lay in between. This CDR3 is 13 amino acids long. The germline V gene has CDR1 MDHEN and CDR2 SYDVKM.